The rows below give T cell receptor beta chains drawn from one sample of a study of T cell repertoires in cytomegalovirus infection. TCRdb independently ran MiXCR on the reads; one entry per CDR3 protein. The repertoire holds roughly 500,000 distinct CDR3 sequences, roughly 12% seen once, with approximately 10% in the top ten. The sequenced sample was PBMCs. All receptors derive from a human donor in good health (CMV status not recorded). Some clones in this sample may be carry-over from other donors' samples. The CDR3 runs from the conserved cysteine through the conserved F or W. D genes are given only for firm matches. A clone size is listed for some rows: how often the clone was seen (once, few, many), or a class if it is expanded.

v_gene,d_gene,abundance,j_gene,CDR3nt,CDR3aa
TRBV18,NA,many,TRBJ1-5,TGTGCCAGCTCACCACCGAGGATCAATCAGCCCCAGCATTTT,CASSPPRINQPQHF
TRBV10-3,NA,NA,TRBJ2-1,TGTGCCATCAGGGGCACCGACAATGAGCAGTTCTTC,CAIRGTDNEQFF
TRBV12-5,NA,many,TRBJ2-1,TGTGCTAGTGGTTTGGCAGGGGCCAATGAGCAGTTCTTC,CASGLAGANEQFF
TRBV19,NA,NA,TRBJ2-4,TGTGCCAGTAGAGAAGGGACCAAAAACATTCAGTACTTC,CASREGTKNIQYF
TRBV7-9,NA,many,TRBJ2-7,TGTGCCAGCTCGACAGTCTCCTACGAGCAGTACTTC,CASSTVSYEQYF
TRBV28,NA,many,TRBJ2-7,TGTGCCACGGCGGCCTGGAGCTCCTACGAGCAGTACTTC,CATAAWSSYEQYF
TRBV12-3/TRBV12-4,TRBD2,many,TRBJ2-7,TGTGCCAGCAGTCCTAGCGGGGTCTCCTACGAGCAGTACTTC,CASSPSGVSYEQYF
TRBV18,NA,NA,TRBJ2-7,TGTGCCAGCTCACCAAGCTCCGGGGCCTACGAGCAGTACTTC,CASSPSSGAYEQYF
TRBV7-3,NA,many,TRBJ2-3,TGTGCCAGCAGCTTAAGTAGGGGTGCAGATACGCAGTATTTT,CASSLSRGADTQYF
TRBV20-1,TRBD2,few,TRBJ2-3,TGCAGTGCGTTTGCCCCCTGGTACGAGCGGGGATCCCCCGATACGCAGTATTTT,CSAFAPWYERGSPDTQYF
TRBV9,NA,few,TRBJ1-5,TGTGCCAGCAGCCCCACTGTCCAGTTAAATCAGCCCCAGCATTTT,CASSPTVQLNQPQHF
TRBV2,NA,NA,TRBJ1-1,TGTGCCAGCATCGGACGGACCTCTGAAGCTTTCTTT,CASIGRTSEAFF
TRBV5-6,TRBD1,many,TRBJ1-1,TGTGCCAGCAGCTTCGGACAGGGGAGGAACACTGAAGCTTTCTTT,CASSFGQGRNTEAFF
TRBV7-2,TRBD2,many,TRBJ2-3,TGTGCCAGCAGCTGGAGCGGGGGGAGACGAGATACGCAGTATTTT,CASSWSGGRRDTQYF
TRBV7-8,NA,many,TRBJ1-4,TGTGCCAGCAGCTTAGGGTGGGAAGGGACTAATGAAAAACTGTTTTTT,CASSLGWEGTNEKLFF
TRBV28,NA,many,TRBJ2-1,TGTGCCAGCTATAACACACTTCTGGGATCCTACAATGAGCAGTTCTTC,CASYNTLLGSYNEQFF
TRBV7-2,NA,many,TRBJ1-2,TGTGCCAGCAGCTTAGCATCCGGGGACTATGGCTACACCTTC,CASSLASGDYGYTF
TRBV15,TRBD2,NA,TRBJ2-1,TGTGCCACCAGCCTTCGCCTAGCGGGGGGAGGCAATGAGCAGTTCTTC,CATSLRLAGGGNEQFF
TRBV28,TRBD1,many,TRBJ1-5,TGTGCCAGCAGCCCGGGACAGGCCTATAGCAATCAGCCCCAGCATTTT,CASSPGQAYSNQPQHF
TRBV28,TRBD2,NA,TRBJ2-3,TGTGCCAGCAGTCCCGGGGGGTCTCCAGATACGCAGTATTTT,CASSPGGSPDTQYF